The following is a T cell receptor beta chain sequence with its context. Its antigen is as yet unknown. The CDR3 sequence is 17 residues long. Trimming shortened V by 3 bases and J by 0 bases, and 17 bases separated the two germline ends. The V gene's germline CDR1 is LNHNV and CDR2 YYDKDF (reference sequence). These data are taken from a study of cytomegalovirus exposure and HLA in healthy donors. PCR was performed using 60 Vbeta and 13 Jbeta primers. Sequencing was performed with immunoSEQ multiplex PCR; in TCRdb, only in-frame clones are kept and a portion is missing. The repertoire has some 92,000 clones, around 75% of them found once; the top ten carry around 9.9%. Overall study results and limits: The study assumed roughly uniform donor sequencing depth for presence/absence analyses.

The genes are TRBV15 and TRBJ2-5, with D possibly matching TRBD1 (5 bases). Sequenced material: PBMCs. This clonotype was sampled from a man aged 18 to 30 in good health and CMV-seropositive. In DNA form, the CDR3 reads TGTGCCACCAGCAGGGGCCTATTAGGGGCCAACCAAGAGACCCAGTACTTC. This encodes CATSRGLLGANQETQYF.